The T cell receptor (beta chain) under discussion was sequenced for a study of cytomegalovirus exposure and HLA in healthy donors. Study overall: Researchers previously reported finding 100 million or so unique TCR beta sequences from roughly 180 million T cells.

13 Jbeta primers and 60 Vbeta primers were used for the PCR. Sequencing used immunoSEQ multiplex PCR; TCRdb keeps in-frame clones, though not all of them. The data contain about 98,000 clones, around 80% of them seen just once; the ten biggest clones take up over 15%. This CDR3 is 11 amino acids long. With 4 bases removed from V and 10 bases from J, the gap between germline ends came to 11 bases. The germline gives CDR1 MNHEY, CDR2 SVGAGI. Sample: PBMCs. V and J are TRBV6-5 and TRBJ2-7, with D perhaps matching TRBD1 (6 bases). The TCR sequence derives from a man in his sixties in good health and CMV-seropositive. The CDR3 here is CASSSRTVQYF. CDR3 sequence (DNA): TGTGCCAGCAGTTCTCGGACAGTTCAGTACTTC.